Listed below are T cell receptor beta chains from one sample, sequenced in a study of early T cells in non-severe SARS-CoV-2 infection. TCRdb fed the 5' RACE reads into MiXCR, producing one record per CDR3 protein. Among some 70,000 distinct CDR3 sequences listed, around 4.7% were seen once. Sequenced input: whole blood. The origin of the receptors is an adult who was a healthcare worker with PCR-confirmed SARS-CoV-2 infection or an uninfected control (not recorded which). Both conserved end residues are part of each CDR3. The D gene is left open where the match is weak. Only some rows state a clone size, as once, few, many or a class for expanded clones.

CDR3 protein: CALTGSSYEQYF
CDR3 DNA: TGTGCCCTAACAGGGAGCTCCTACGAGCAGTACTTC
J gene: TRBJ2-7
D gene: -
clone size: many
V gene: TRBV25-1

CDR3 protein: CASSVGTAEGFF
CDR3 DNA: TGTGCCAGCAGTGTCGGGACCGCGGAGGGGTTCTTC
J gene: TRBJ2-1
D gene: -
clone size: few
V gene: TRBV2

CDR3 protein: CASTQDYSTDTQYF
CDR3 DNA: TGTGCCAGCACCCAAGATTATTCTACAGATACGCAGTATTTT
J gene: TRBJ2-3
D gene: -
clone size: few
V gene: TRBV6-1

CDR3 protein: CASSQDPTGTGVYGYTF
CDR3 DNA: TGCGCCAGCAGCCAAGATCCAACCGGGACAGGGGTCTATGGCTACACCTTC
J gene: TRBJ1-2
D gene: TRBD1
clone size: many
V gene: TRBV4-1

CDR3 protein: CAISESRGAYGYTF
CDR3 DNA: TGTGCCATCAGTGAGTCGCGGGGGGCCTATGGCTACACCTTC
J gene: TRBJ1-2
D gene: -
clone size: many
V gene: TRBV10-3

CDR3 protein: CAISDPTVTSYEQYF
CDR3 DNA: TGTGCCATCAGTGACCCGACGGTAACCTCCTACGAGCAGTACTTC
J gene: TRBJ2-7
D gene: -
clone size: many
V gene: TRBV10-3

CDR3 protein: CASRLRTGGADGYTF
CDR3 DNA: TGTGCCAGCAGACTGCGGACAGGGGGCGCGGATGGCTACACCTTC
J gene: TRBJ1-2
D gene: TRBD1
clone size: -
V gene: TRBV12-3/TRBV12-4

CDR3 protein: CASSFESAYEQYF
CDR3 DNA: TGTGCCAGCAGCTTCGAGTCAGCTTACGAGCAGTACTTC
J gene: TRBJ2-7
D gene: -
clone size: many
V gene: TRBV5-8

CDR3 protein: CASSPQGQGAYEQYF
CDR3 DNA: TGTGCCAGCAGCCCGCAAGGGCAGGGGGCCTACGAGCAGTACTTC
J gene: TRBJ2-7
D gene: TRBD1
clone size: many
V gene: TRBV14

CDR3 protein: CASTTKGQRVYGYTF
CDR3 DNA: TGTGCCAGCACGACAAAGGGGCAGAGAGTCTATGGCTACACCTTC
J gene: TRBJ1-2
D gene: -
clone size: many
V gene: TRBV7-2

CDR3 protein: CASSLGAPYEQYF
CDR3 DNA: TGTGCCAGCAGCTTAGGGGCGCCCTACGAGCAGTACTTC
J gene: TRBJ2-7
D gene: -
clone size: few
V gene: TRBV7-6

CDR3 protein: CASSLIAGGIDSPLHF
CDR3 DNA: TGTGCCAGCAGTTTAATTGCAGGGGGGATCGATTCACCCCTCCACTTT
J gene: TRBJ1-6
D gene: TRBD1
clone size: -
V gene: TRBV12-3/TRBV12-4

CDR3 protein: CASSLRVGSTDTQYF
CDR3 DNA: TGTGCCAGCAGCTTGCGGGTCGGAAGCACAGATACGCAGTATTTT
J gene: TRBJ2-3
D gene: -
clone size: many
V gene: TRBV11-3

CDR3 protein: CSVEGGLGYGNTIYF
CDR3 DNA: TGCAGCGTTGAGGGGGGACTGGGCTATGGAAACACCATATATTTT
J gene: TRBJ1-3
D gene: -
clone size: many
V gene: TRBV29-1

CDR3 protein: CASSYSGVLGTEAFF
CDR3 DNA: TGTGCCAGCAGTTACTCGGGGGTACTTGGGACTGAAGCTTTCTTT
J gene: TRBJ1-1
D gene: -
clone size: many
V gene: TRBV6-5

CDR3 protein: CASSFSGGTSGSNEQFF
CDR3 DNA: TGTGCCAGCAGCTTCTCAGGGGGGACTAGCGGGAGTAATGAGCAGTTCTTC
J gene: TRBJ2-1
D gene: TRBD2
clone size: many
V gene: TRBV6-1

CDR3 protein: CSVDAPGTGNTEAFF
CDR3 DNA: TGCAGCGTTGACGCACCCGGGACAGGAAACACTGAAGCTTTCTTT
J gene: TRBJ1-1
D gene: TRBD1
clone size: -
V gene: TRBV29-1

CDR3 protein: CASSTSDRGYTF
CDR3 DNA: TGTGCCAGCAGTACCTCGGACAGGGGCTACACCTTC
J gene: TRBJ1-2
D gene: TRBD1
clone size: few
V gene: TRBV27

CDR3 protein: CASSLAGRPIGEAFF
CDR3 DNA: TGCGCCAGCAGCTTGGCCGGCAGGCCAATTGGTGAAGCTTTCTTT
J gene: TRBJ1-1
D gene: -
clone size: few
V gene: TRBV5-1

CDR3 protein: CASSPTPSGAQYF
CDR3 DNA: TGTGCCAGCAGCCCGACCCCCTCAGGCGCGCAGTACTTC
J gene: TRBJ2-7
D gene: -
clone size: -
V gene: TRBV6-1

CDR3 protein: CASSPTAAGGTDTQYF
CDR3 DNA: TGTGCCAGCAGCCCGACAGCGGCAGGGGGCACAGATACGCAGTATTTT
J gene: TRBJ2-3
D gene: -
clone size: many
V gene: TRBV5-4

CDR3 protein: CSVGGTGSYEQYF
CDR3 DNA: TGCAGCGTTGGTGGGACAGGCTCCTACGAGCAGTACTTC
J gene: TRBJ2-7
D gene: TRBD1
clone size: many
V gene: TRBV29-1

CDR3 protein: CASSLTGRVLDEQFF
CDR3 DNA: TGTGCCAGCAGCTTAACGGGAAGGGTCTTGGATGAGCAGTTCTTC
J gene: TRBJ2-1
D gene: -
clone size: many
V gene: TRBV7-3

CDR3 protein: CASRRTGREAFF
CDR3 DNA: TGTGCCAGCAGGAGGACAGGGAGAGAAGCTTTCTTT
J gene: TRBJ1-1
D gene: TRBD1
clone size: -
V gene: TRBV6-1

CDR3 protein: CATSPRPDTQYF
CDR3 DNA: TGTGCCACCAGCCCTCGACCAGATACGCAGTATTTT
J gene: TRBJ2-3
D gene: -
clone size: many
V gene: TRBV15

CDR3 protein: CASSVFSTDTQYF
CDR3 DNA: TGTGCCAGCAGCGTATTCAGCACAGATACGCAGTATTTT
J gene: TRBJ2-3
D gene: -
clone size: many
V gene: TRBV9

CDR3 protein: CATSGPVRPRQFF
CDR3 DNA: TGTGCCACCAGTGGCCCCGTAAGGCCACGGCAGTTCTTC
J gene: TRBJ2-1
D gene: -
clone size: many
V gene: TRBV24-1

CDR3 protein: CASSLGGESYEQYF
CDR3 DNA: TGCGCCAGCAGCTTGGGTGGGGAATCCTACGAGCAGTACTTC
J gene: TRBJ2-7
D gene: -
clone size: many
V gene: TRBV5-1

CDR3 protein: CASSPNSLAAEQFF
CDR3 DNA: TGTGCCAGCTCACCAAACTCCCTCGCGGCCGAGCAGTTCTTC
J gene: TRBJ2-1
D gene: -
clone size: few
V gene: TRBV18

CDR3 protein: CASSLSPGLNNEQFF
CDR3 DNA: TGTGCCAGCAGCTTAAGTCCGGGTCTCAACAATGAGCAGTTCTTC
J gene: TRBJ2-1
D gene: -
clone size: -
V gene: TRBV7-2

CDR3 protein: CASSLNSGGFNSPLHF
CDR3 DNA: TGCGCCAGCAGCTTGAATTCAGGGGGATTTAATTCACCCCTCCACTTT
J gene: TRBJ1-6
D gene: TRBD1
clone size: many
V gene: TRBV5-1

CDR3 protein: CSALQILSGSFEQYF
CDR3 DNA: TGCAGTGCTCTACAGATACTAAGCGGGAGTTTCGAGCAGTACTTC
J gene: TRBJ2-7
D gene: TRBD2
clone size: many
V gene: TRBV20-1

CDR3 protein: CASRNPDRGWGYTF
CDR3 DNA: TGTGCCAGCAGAAACCCGGACAGGGGTTGGGGCTACACCTTC
J gene: TRBJ1-2
D gene: TRBD1
clone size: few
V gene: TRBV27

CDR3 protein: CAWGQMNTEAFF
CDR3 DNA: TGTGCCTGGGGACAGATGAACACTGAAGCTTTCTTT
J gene: TRBJ1-1
D gene: -
clone size: few
V gene: TRBV30

CDR3 protein: CSAGRTGVKREQFF
CDR3 DNA: TGCAGTGCTGGGCGGACAGGGGTGAAGCGTGAGCAGTTCTTC
J gene: TRBJ2-1
D gene: TRBD1
clone size: many
V gene: TRBV20-1

CDR3 protein: CASQGQGETQYF
CDR3 DNA: TGTGCCTCGCAGGGCCAGGGAGAGACCCAGTACTTC
J gene: TRBJ2-5
D gene: -
clone size: -
V gene: TRBV24-1

CDR3 protein: CASSPGTEKETQYF
CDR3 DNA: TGTGCCAGCAGCCCCGGGACAGAGAAAGAGACCCAGTACTTC
J gene: TRBJ2-5
D gene: TRBD1
clone size: few
V gene: TRBV6-2/TRBV6-3

CDR3 protein: CASSSGGQNIQYF
CDR3 DNA: TGTGCCAGCTCGTCGGGGGGCCAAAACATTCAGTACTTC
J gene: TRBJ2-4
D gene: -
clone size: -
V gene: TRBV6-1

CDR3 protein: CASSDEDLAKNIQYF
CDR3 DNA: TGCGCCAGCAGTGATGAGGATCTAGCCAAAAACATTCAGTACTTC
J gene: TRBJ2-4
D gene: -
clone size: once
V gene: TRBV10-1

CDR3 protein: CASSLVGTVRTNVLTF
CDR3 DNA: TGCGCCAGCAGCTTGGTCGGGACTGTCCGGACCAACGTCCTGACTTTC
J gene: TRBJ2-6
D gene: -
clone size: few
V gene: TRBV5-1

CDR3 protein: CASSPRHLSYEQYF
CDR3 DNA: TGTGCCAGCAGCCCCCGGCACCTATCCTACGAGCAGTACTTC
J gene: TRBJ2-7
D gene: -
clone size: many
V gene: TRBV7-2

CDR3 protein: CASSYPQEDYNSPLHF
CDR3 DNA: TGTGCCAGCAGTTACCCACAGGAAGACTATAATTCACCCCTCCACTTT
J gene: TRBJ1-6
D gene: -
clone size: many
V gene: TRBV6-6

CDR3 protein: CASSFGTGLGYGYTF
CDR3 DNA: TGTGCCAGCAGCTTTGGGACAGGGTTAGGGTATGGCTACACCTTC
J gene: TRBJ1-2
D gene: TRBD1
clone size: many
V gene: TRBV7-8

CDR3 protein: CASRDSTEAFF
CDR3 DNA: TGTGCCAGCCGGGACAGCACTGAAGCTTTCTTT
J gene: TRBJ1-1
D gene: TRBD1
clone size: many
V gene: TRBV27

CDR3 protein: CASSSQGAGSPLHF
CDR3 DNA: TGTGCCAGCAGCTCCCAGGGGGCAGGGTCACCCCTCCACTTT
J gene: TRBJ1-6
D gene: TRBD1
clone size: few
V gene: TRBV7-8

CDR3 protein: CASSCLGVLKTQETQYF
CDR3 DNA: TGTGCCAGCAGCTGCCTTGGCGTGCTGAAGACCCAAGAGACCCAGTACTTC
J gene: TRBJ2-5
D gene: -
clone size: few
V gene: TRBV6-9

CDR3 protein: CASILRTGARTSTDTQYF
CDR3 DNA: TGTGCCAGTATCCTCCGGACGGGGGCAAGGACTAGCACAGATACGCAGTATTTT
J gene: TRBJ2-3
D gene: -
clone size: -
V gene: TRBV19

CDR3 protein: CASSIPALGTGELFF
CDR3 DNA: TGTGCCAGTAGTATTCCCGCCTTAGGCACCGGGGAGCTGTTTTTT
J gene: TRBJ2-2
D gene: -
clone size: many
V gene: TRBV19

CDR3 protein: CASSPRRAGGGNEQFF
CDR3 DNA: TGTGCCAGCAGCCCGCGAAGGGCGGGAGGCGGCAATGAGCAGTTCTTC
J gene: TRBJ2-1
D gene: TRBD2
clone size: few
V gene: TRBV7-8

CDR3 protein: CARSGGAKDTQYF
CDR3 DNA: TGCGCCAGAAGCGGGGGGGCTAAAGATACGCAGTATTTT
J gene: TRBJ2-3
D gene: TRBD2
clone size: many
V gene: TRBV10-2

CDR3 protein: CASSLFWPEPQHF
CDR3 DNA: TGTGCCAGCAGTTTGTTCTGGCCGGAGCCCCAGCATTTT
J gene: TRBJ1-5
D gene: -
clone size: few
V gene: TRBV27

CDR3 protein: CSGRGGGTDTQYF
CDR3 DNA: TGCAGCGGTAGGGGCGGGGGCACAGATACGCAGTATTTT
J gene: TRBJ2-3
D gene: -
clone size: -
V gene: TRBV29-1

CDR3 protein: CASSPPLAGATDTQYF
CDR3 DNA: TGTGCCAGCTCACCACCCCTAGCGGGAGCCACAGATACGCAGTATTTT
J gene: TRBJ2-3
D gene: TRBD2
clone size: once
V gene: TRBV18

CDR3 protein: CASSPEGVSTDTQYF
CDR3 DNA: TGTGCCAGCTCACCGGAGGGAGTCAGCACAGATACGCAGTATTTT
J gene: TRBJ2-3
D gene: -
clone size: few
V gene: TRBV18

CDR3 protein: CSFRDGSTEAFF
CDR3 DNA: TGCAGTTTCAGGGATGGAAGCACTGAAGCTTTCTTT
J gene: TRBJ1-1
D gene: -
clone size: many
V gene: TRBV20-1

CDR3 protein: CASSYGRREQYF
CDR3 DNA: TGTGCCAGCAGTTACGGAAGACGCGAGCAGTACTTC
J gene: TRBJ2-7
D gene: -
clone size: many
V gene: TRBV6-6